This entry lists 9 T cell receptor beta chains sequenced from one sample in a study of blood T cell repertoires in COVID-19. Only in-frame clones appear in the TCRdb table, and some are missing; sequencing was by immunoSEQ multiplex PCR. This table holds approximately 210,000 clones, approximately 80% found once. What was sequenced was PBMCs or T cells enriched from blood (not recorded which). The receptors originated from a man aged 25 to 45 with acute COVID-19.

The chain joins TRBV9 to TRBJ1-2; D not resolved. The germline V gene encodes CDR1 SGDLS and CDR2 YYNGEE. CDR3 length: 15 residues. V was cut by 0 bases and J by 4 bases, with 13 bases left in between. CDR3 sequence reads: CASSVAMEGLYGYTF. In nucleotides, the CDR3 is TGTGCCAGCAGCGTAGCTATGGAGGGTCTCTATGGCTACACCTTC.

The rearrangement uses TRBV4-1 and TRBJ2-7, with 11 bases aligning to TRBD2. After removal of 0 bases from V and 2 bases from J, the junction contained 12 bases not matched to a gene. CDR3 length: 19 residues. CDR1 MGHRA and CDR2 YSYEKL come from the germline V gene. In DNA, the CDR3 is TGCGCCAGCAGCCAAGATCCGGCTAGCGGGGGGTATCCCGCCTACGAGCAGTACTTC. Residues: CASSQDPASGGYPAYEQYF.

The genes are TRBV5-4 and TRBJ2-7; possible D gene TRBD1, 5 bases. Per germline, CDR1 SGHNT and CDR2 YYREEE (reference sequence). The V and J ends lost 0 bases and 2 bases respectively, with 9 bases between them. The CDR3 is 14 amino acids. The CDR3 protein is CASSLDRSTYEQYF. The CDR3 bases are TGTGCCAGCAGCTTGGACAGGTCCACCTACGAGCAGTACTTC.

This chain joins TRBV29-1 and TRBJ2-1, with D perhaps matching TRBD2 (6 bases). V lost 1 base to trimming and J lost 2 bases, with 12 bases between them. The CDR3 runs 15 residues. Per the germline V gene, CDR1 is SQVTM and CDR2 is ANQGSEA. CDR3 protein: CSVEVSGGPYNEQFF. CDR3 DNA sequence: TGCAGCGTTGAAGTCTCCGGGGGTCCCTACAATGAGCAGTTCTTC.

The chain uses TRBV2 and TRBJ2-5; 9 bases line up with TRBD2. This CDR3 is built from 14 residues. Germline loops: CDR1 SNHLY, CDR2 FYNNEI. V was clipped by 6 bases and J by 1 base; unmatched bases: 3. The CDR3 here is CASSGRGGQETQYF. CDR3 nucleotides: TGTGCCAGCAGCGGGCGGGGGGGCCAAGAGACCCAGTACTTC.

This chain connects TRBV2 to TRBJ2-1, with TRBD2 matching 13 bases. V was pared by 8 bases and J by 2 bases, with 3 bases of the junction left unmatched. This CDR3 comprises 15 residues. Germline V gene sequence: CDR1 SNHLY, CDR2 FYNNEI. CDR3 in DNA: TGTGCCAGCCAGACTAGCGGGGGGCCCTACAATGAGCAGTTCTTC. It translates to CASQTSGGPYNEQFF.

The sample holds a few counts of this clone. The chain employs TRBV11-2 and TRBJ2-6, with D possibly TRBD2 on 5 matching bases. V was shortened by 5 bases and J by 1 base, with 12 bases between the two germline ends. This CDR3 has 16 amino acids. CDR1 and CDR2 (germline): SGHAT, FQNNGV. The CDR3 region is CASSGGVTSGANVLTF. The CDR3 DNA reads as TGTGCCAGCAGCGGAGGTGTCACTTCTGGGGCCAACGTCCTGACTTTC.

The chain links TRBV9 to TRBJ1-5, with 7 bases lining up with TRBD1. Germline V gene data show CDR1 as SGDLS and CDR2 as YYNGEE. The V and J ends lost 4 bases and 3 bases, in that order; junction bases with no gene match: 10. The CDR3 has 16 residues. Here the CDR3 reads CASSRNPGGDNQPQHF. CDR3 DNA: TGTGCCAGCAGCCGAAATCCAGGGGGAGACAATCAGCCCCAGCATTTT.

There are a few counts of this clone. The chain uses TRBV5-5 and TRBJ1-6; 7 nucleotides align to TRBD1. The CDR3 totals 13 residues. From germline, CDR1 is SGHKS and CDR2 YYEKEE (reference sequence). The J segment lost 12 bases and the V segment lost 7 bases, leaving 10 bases of the junction unmatched. The CDR3 here is CASQGQAPKPLHF. CDR3 nucleotides: TGTGCCAGCCAAGGACAGGCCCCTAAACCCCTCCACTTT.